Following are 30 T cell receptor beta chains from one sample sequenced in a study of blood T cell repertoires in COVID-19. Produced via immunoSEQ multiplex PCR; TCRdb's table is partial and in-frame only. The sample records roughly 320,000 clones, 80% to 90% being singletons. The material sequenced was PBMCs or T cells enriched from blood (not recorded which). The receptors derive from a man aged 25-45 years who had recovered from COVID-19.

The chain links TRBV19 to TRBJ1-5, with TRBD1 identical over 7 bases. The CDR3 has 14 amino acids. V lost 7 bases and J lost 3; bases outside the gene matches: 6. CDR1 LNHDA and CDR2 SQIVND come from the germline V gene (reference sequence). DNA of the CDR3: TGTGCCAGTACCGACAGGGTTTCCAATCAGCCCCAGCATTTT. Translation: CASTDRVSNQPQHF. The full variable domain, its missing parts supplied by reference TRBV19 and TRBJ1-5, is DGGITQSPKYLFRKEGQNVTLSCEQNLNHDAMYWYRQDPGQGLRLIYYSQIVNDFQKGDIAEGYSVSREKKESFPLTVTSAQKNPTAFYLCASTDRVSNQPQHFGDGTRLSIL.

The chain recombines TRBV28 with TRBJ1-1; D perhaps matches TRBD1 (5 bases). Germline CDR1 and CDR2: MDHEN and SYDVKM. Deletions cut 7 bases from V and 5 bases from J, with 17 bases between. The CDR3 loop spans 14 amino acids. CDR3 loop: CASTLRLGGTEAFF. DNA of the CDR3: TGTGCCAGCACCCTTAGGCTGGGGGGGACTGAAGCTTTCTTT.

Comments on this clone: The germline gene is not matched at one end of the junction; a read error may be the cause. This chain links TRBV7-7 with TRBJ2-1; 13 nucleotides match TRBD2. The CDR3 runs to 15 residues. CDR1 and CDR2 (germline): SSHAT, FNYEAQ (reference sequence). In nucleotides, the CDR3 is TGTGCTAGCAGCTTAGGACTAGCGGGGGATAATGAGCAGTTCTTC. It codes for CASSLGLAGDNEQFF.

This clone has more than one count but fewer than ten. The J gene is TRBJ1-1, the V gene TRBV20-1, with 7 bases fitting TRBD1. This CDR3 region has 11 residues. Germline V gives CDR1 DFQATT, CDR2 SNEGSKA (reference sequence). V was clipped by 6 bases and J by 4 bases; unmatched bases: 2. CDR3 sequence: CSAGQATEAFF. The CDR3 coding sequence is TGCAGTGCAGGACAGGCCACTGAAGCTTTCTTT.

This sequence joins TRBV29-1 and TRBJ1-2, with 9 positions matching TRBD1. Germline CDR1 reads SQVTM; CDR2 reads ANQGSEA. The CDR3 covers 13 residues. After removal of 5 bases from V and 4 bases from J, the junction contained 5 bases not matched to a gene. CDR3 sequence: CSVPGTGRYGYTF. DNA for the CDR3: TGCAGCGTTCCCGGGACAGGGCGCTATGGCTACACCTTC.

CDR3 sequence: CASSFTREETQYF. The CDR3 coding sequence is TGCGCCAGCAGCTTTACCAGGGAAGAGACCCAGTACTTC. The rearrangement links TRBV5-1 to TRBJ2-5; TRBD1 is a possible D gene (5 bases). This CDR3 is 13 amino acids long. V was cut by 2 bases and J by 3 bases, with 8 bases left in between. Germline values: CDR1 SGHRS, CDR2 YFSETQ.

This chain joins TRBV5-4 and TRBJ1-1; 11 bases map to TRBD1. Unmatched junction bases numbered 8, after V lost 0 bases and J lost 1 base. Looked up from germline, CDR1 is SGHNT and CDR2 is YYREEE (reference sequence). The length of the CDR3 is 18 residues. The CDR3 region is CASSLGRTGGAKNTEAFF. For the CDR3, the DNA is TGTGCCAGCAGCTTGGGAAGGACAGGGGGCGCGAAGAACACTGAAGCTTTCTTT.

The chain's CDR3 is CASSTLAGPTDTQYF. The CDR3 region has the DNA TGTGCCAGCAGTACCCTAGCGGGGCCCACAGATACGCAGTATTTT. This chain links TRBV28 with TRBJ2-3; 9 bases are a match to TRBD2. CDR1 and CDR2 from the germline V gene are MDHEN and SYDVKM. The V segment lost 5 bases and the J segment 2 bases; nucleotides outside the gene matches: 5. The CDR3 runs to 15 residues.

Only one count was recorded for this clone. The gene calls are TRBV5-1 and TRBJ2-3; 8 nucleotides agree with TRBD2. V lost 8 bases to trimming and J lost 2 bases; unmatched junction nucleotides: 10. Germline assignment: CDR1 SGHRS and CDR2 YFSETQ. This CDR3 has 15 residues. The CDR3 bases are TGCGCCAGTTCCCAGAGCGGGGGATTCACAGATACGCAGTATTTT. Translated, it gives CASSQSGGFTDTQYF.

V usage is TRBV10-1 and J usage is TRBJ2-3, with no clear D. The V gene lost 2 bases and the J gene lost 0 bases, with 9 bases spanning the gap. This CDR3 is built from 15 residues. Germline CDR1 and CDR2: WNHNN and SYGVQD (reference sequence). The CDR3 sequence is CASSEVFGSTDTQYF. CDR3 bases: TGCGCCAGCAGTGAGGTTTTCGGTAGCACAGATACGCAGTATTTT.

The J gene is TRBJ1-5, the V gene TRBV6-5, with 11 bases matching TRBD1. V lost 6 bases and J lost 6; bases outside the gene matches: 7. CDR3 length: 15 residues. The V gene's germline CDR1 is MNHEY and CDR2 SVGAGI. The CDR3: CASSPDRGQGQPQHF. The CDR3 region has the DNA TGTGCCAGCAGCCCGGACAGGGGGCAAGGTCAGCCCCAGCATTTT.

V and J are TRBV4-1 and TRBJ1-1, with 8 bases aligning to TRBD1. The CDR3 extends over 15 amino acids. V shed 3 bases, J shed 0 bases, and the junction held 3 bases outside the gene matches. Germline loops: CDR1 MGHRA, CDR2 YSYEKL. As DNA, the CDR3 is TGCGCCAGCAGCCATCTGGACAGGGTGAACACTGAAGCTTTCTTT. It translates to CASSHLDRVNTEAFF.

The chain joins TRBV5-1 to TRBJ2-3; D is undetermined. Germline values: CDR1 SGHRS, CDR2 YFSETQ. Trimming cost V 4 bases and J 6 bases, with 6 bases left between them. The CDR3 sequence is 11 residues long. The CDR3 DNA follows: TGCGCCAGCAGCCAGGTGGATACGCAGTATTTT. Translating gives CASSQVDTQYF.

The chain combines TRBV5-1 with TRBJ1-6; maybe TRBD1 (6 bases). The CDR3 extends over 13 amino acids. V dropped 3 bases and J dropped 13 bases, with 14 bases sitting between them. The germline V gene encodes CDR1 SGHRS and CDR2 YFSETQ. In DNA form, the CDR3 reads TGCGCCAGCAGCTCCTCCGGACAGCCTCCCCTCCACTTT. Its protein product is CASSSSGQPPLHF.

The chain links TRBV5-6 to TRBJ1-4, with D possibly matching TRBD1 (5 bases). Germline V gene sequence: CDR1 SGHDT, CDR2 YYEEEE. The ends were cut back, 4 bases at V and 10 bases at J, with 14 bases in the middle. This CDR3 is built from 13 residues. The CDR3 region has the DNA TGTGCCAGCAGCCGACTTTGGGGGGGAAAACTGTTTTTT. Protein: CASSRLWGGKLFF.

The genes are TRBV11-3 and TRBJ2-3, with 11 bases identical to TRBD1. This CDR3 spans 13 amino acids. Trimming at V came to 5 bases and at J to 8 bases, leaving 3 bases not matched to a gene. Germline V CDR1 and CDR2: SGHNT, YENEEA. CDR3 DNA sequence: TGTGCCAGCAGCCCGGGGACAGGGGGTACGCAGTATTTT. Residues: CASSPGTGGTQYF.

V is TRBV5-5 and J is TRBJ1-1; no reliable D call. From germline, CDR1 is SGHKS and CDR2 YYEKEE (reference sequence). The CDR3 contains 14 residues. Deletions cut 1 base from V and 5 bases from J, with 12 bases between. CDR3 loop: CASSLMLGGTEAFF. CDR3 nucleotide sequence: TGTGCCAGCAGCTTGATGCTTGGCGGGACTGAAGCTTTCTTT. Combining the CDR3 with reference TRBV5-5 and TRBJ1-1 gives the whole variable domain DAGVTQSPTHLIKTRGQQVTLRCSPISGHKSVSWYQQVLGQGPQFIFQYYEKEERGRGNFPDRFSARQFPNYSSELNVNALLLGDSALYLCASSLMLGGTEAFFGQGTRLTVV.

The genes are TRBV7-9 and TRBJ2-7, with 8 bases that match TRBD2. V dropped 5 bases and J dropped 7; count of bases not matched to a gene: 13. The germline V gene encodes CDR1 SEHNR and CDR2 FQNEAQ (reference sequence). This CDR3 is 15 amino acids long. The CDR3 reads CASSPPAGAVGEQYF. In DNA, the CDR3 is TGTGCCAGCAGCCCTCCAGCGGGAGCTGTGGGGGAGCAGTACTTC.

This clone was recorded only once. V gene TRBV28 combines with J gene TRBJ1-2; D is undetermined. The germline V gene encodes CDR1 MDHEN and CDR2 SYDVKM. V was clipped by 2 bases and J by 7 bases, with 5 bases between them. The CDR3 has 11 residues. For the CDR3, the DNA is TGTGCCAGCAGTTTAGTCAGTGGCTACACCTTC. It codes for CASSLVSGYTF.

The genes are TRBV18 and TRBJ2-6; TRBD1 agrees at 8 bases. In germline, CDR1 is KGHSH, CDR2 LQKENI. V lost 4 bases, J lost 0 bases, and 5 bases stayed unmatched. The CDR3 has 17 residues. This CDR3 reads CASSLGQGSSGANVLTF. The CDR3 bases are TGTGCCAGCTCACTTGGACAGGGAAGCTCTGGGGCCAACGTCCTGACTTTC.

This clone was detected only a few times. The chain uses TRBV7-8 and TRBJ2-5; D is uncertain. Germline values: CDR1 SGHVS, CDR2 FQNEAQ. V shed 5 bases and J shed 5 bases, with 12 bases lying between them. This CDR3 spans 13 amino acids. The CDR3 protein is CASSPPRLETQYF. The CDR3 coding sequence is TGTGCCAGCAGCCCCCCACGGTTGGAGACCCAGTACTTC.

J is TRBJ2-4 and V is TRBV4-1; TRBD1 might be the D (5 bases). Germline values: CDR1 MGHRA, CDR2 YSYEKL. V gave up 4 bases and J gave up 8 bases, with 15 bases separating them. CDR3 size: 14 residues. The CDR3 reads CASSPTAGMDIQYF. CDR3 coding DNA: TGCGCCAGCAGCCCCACCGCAGGGATGGACATTCAGTACTTC.

This chain connects TRBV3-1 (or the pseudogene TRBV3-2) to TRBJ1-6; maybe TRBD1 (6 bases). V was clipped by 5 bases and J by 9 bases, with 14 bases between them. CDR1 LGHDT and CDR2 YNNKEL come from the germline V gene (reference sequence). CDR3 length equals 14 residues. The chain's CDR3 is CASSSQVQGSPLHF. CDR3 bases: TGTGCCAGCAGCAGCCAAGTACAGGGTTCACCCCTCCACTTT.

V usage is TRBV6-1 and J usage is TRBJ1-1; D is unresolved. The V gene lost 2 bases and the J gene lost 1 base, with 8 bases spanning the gap. The CDR3 is made up of 14 amino acids. CDR1 is MNHNS, CDR2 SASEGT, per germline. This chain's CDR3 is CASSENSKNTEAFF. Here the CDR3 DNA reads TGTGCCAGCAGTGAAAACAGCAAGAACACTGAAGCTTTCTTT.

The chain joins TRBV28 to TRBJ1-1, with D perhaps TRBD1 (5 bases). Trimming removed 2 bases from V and 5 bases from J, with 21 bases in between. CDR1 and CDR2 (germline): MDHEN, SYDVKM. The CDR3 has 17 residues. CDR3 loop: CASSLSGAGWGKTEAFF. Here the CDR3 DNA reads TGTGCCAGCAGTTTAAGTGGGGCAGGGTGGGGAAAAACTGAAGCTTTCTTT.

V usage is TRBV7-9 and J usage is TRBJ1-5; D perhaps matches TRBD1 (6 bases). Germline V gene data show CDR1 as SEHNR and CDR2 as FQNEAQ (reference sequence). The CDR3 length is 15 residues. V was trimmed by 5 bases and J by 2 bases, leaving 13 bases between them. CDR3: CASSEQGGRNQPQHF. The DNA for the CDR3 is TGTGCCAGCAGCGAACAAGGGGGTCGCAATCAGCCCCAGCATTTT.

The rearrangement joins TRBV5-4 to TRBJ2-7; the D gene is possibly TRBD2 (7 bases). The germline V gene has CDR1 SGHNT and CDR2 YYREEE (reference sequence). The length of the CDR3 is 15 residues. The V and J ends lost 6 bases and 4 bases respectively, with 20 bases between them. The CDR3 is CASKLLGGPSYEQYF. The CDR3 nucleotides are TGTGCCAGCAAACTTTTGGGGGGGCCCTCATACGAGCAGTACTTC.

V usage is TRBV5-6 and J usage is TRBJ1-5, with TRBD1 identical over 7 bases. J was trimmed by 9 bases and V by 4 bases; bases with no gene match: 10. The CDR3 is 14 amino acids. Looked up from germline, CDR1 is SGHDT and CDR2 is YYEEEE. CDR3 sequence reads: CASSHDRAGGPQHF. The CDR3 coding sequence is TGTGCCAGCAGCCACGACAGGGCGGGGGGGCCCCAGCATTTT.

This clone was seen only a few times. The chain carries TRBV19 and TRBJ2-7, with 7 bases matching TRBD1. The CDR3 has 14 residues. The V gene's germline CDR1 is LNHDA and CDR2 SQIVND (reference sequence). Trimming removed 4 bases from V and 3 bases from J; junction bases left unmatched: 6. The CDR3 DNA is TGTGCCAGTAGTACCCAAGGGGGCTTCTACGAGCAGTACTTC. Translating gives CASSTQGGFYEQYF. Supplemented by reference TRBV19 and TRBJ2-7, the full variable domain reads DGGITQSPKYLFRKEGQNVTLSCEQNLNHDAMYWYRQDPGQGLRLIYYSQIVNDFQKGDIAEGYSVSREKKESFPLTVTSAQKNPTAFYLCASSTQGGFYEQYFGPGTRLTVT.

The chain is built from TRBV15 and TRBJ2-1, with D perhaps matching TRBD1 (5 bases). Germline lookup yields CDR1 LNHNV and CDR2 YYDKDF (reference sequence). CDR3 length: 10 residues. Trimming shortened V by 11 bases and J by 8 bases, and 10 bases separated the two germline ends. This CDR3 reads CASFRDEQFF. CDR3 nucleotide sequence: TGTGCCTCCTTCAGGGATGAGCAGTTCTTC. The full variable domain, rest sourced from reference TRBV15 and TRBJ2-1, is DAMVIQNPRYQVTQFGKPVTLSCSQTLNHNVMYWYQQKSSQAPKLLFHYYDKDFNNEADTPDNFQSRRPNTSFCFLDIRSPGLGDTAMYLCASFRDEQFFGPGTRLTVL.